This T cell receptor (beta chain) was recorded in a study of vaccination and CD4 T cells after COVID-19. The germline V gene has CDR1 SGHDT and CDR2 YYEEEE. The germline V and J ends were trimmed by 4 bases and 8 bases, with 12 bases remaining between them. CDR3 length: 12 amino acids. Of note for this clonotype: Its specificity is not known.

Regarding treatment: roughly 10-day PBMC culture with coronavirus spike peptide pools or control peptides (ViraFEST assay). Researchers used the Oncomine TCR Beta short-read assay to sequence DNA from cultured CD4+ T cells. TCRdb re-called the PCR reads through MiXCR, storing one row per CDR3 protein. The repertoire holds tens of thousands of distinct CDR3 sequences, under 65% seen once, with approximately 2.6% in the top ten. The clonotype originates from a human donor who had recovered from COVID-19. The chain employs TRBV5-6 and TRBJ1-2; weak D call: TRBD1 (6 bases). The source material was CD4+ T cells from blood, cultured in vitro. This CDR3 is CASSRTVSGYTF. CDR3 bases: TGTGCCAGCAGCCGGACAGTGAGCGGCTACACCTTC.